A single sample is the source of the 29 T cell receptor beta chains below, sequenced in a study of blood T cell repertoires in COVID-19. TCRdb's copy holds only in-frame clones and misses some; the assay was immunoSEQ multiplex PCR. The data contain some 73,000 clones, approximately 86% of them seen just once; the ten biggest clones take up approximately 14%. Sequencing was carried out using peripheral blood. These receptors were obtained from a woman aged 60-75 years with acute or convalescent COVID-19.

The rearrangement uses TRBV2 and TRBJ2-1; D possibly corresponds to TRBD1 (6 bases). The CDR3 runs 12 residues. The ends were cut back, 9 bases at V and 1 base at J, with 7 bases in the middle. CDR1 is SNHLY and CDR2 is FYNNEI in the germline V gene. The CDR3 bases are TGTGCCAGTAGGGGGTCCTACAATGAGCAGTTCTTC. Its translation is CASRGSYNEQFF.

This chain connects TRBV5-4 to TRBJ1-1, with D possibly TRBD1 on 5 matching bases. CDR3 length: 14 residues. Germline CDR1 and CDR2: SGHNT and YYREEE (reference sequence). The ends were cut back, 2 bases at V and 1 base at J, with 9 bases in the middle. The CDR3 DNA reads as TGTGCCAGCAGCTTCGTCGGACAGAACACTGAAGCTTTCTTT. It codes for CASSFVGQNTEAFF.

In this sample, this clone turned up many times. DNA of the CDR3: TGTGCCAGCAGCCAATTTATAGGGGGCACGCAGCCCCAGCATTTT. Its translation: CASSQFIGGTQPQHF. The chain has TRBV3-1 (or the pseudogene TRBV3-2) and TRBJ1-5, with 7 bases lining up with TRBD1. In germline, CDR1 is LGHDT, CDR2 YNNKEL (reference sequence). The J segment lost 7 bases and the V segment lost 2 bases, leaving 8 bases of the junction unmatched. The CDR3 sequence is 15 residues long.

Note on this clone: Other DNA sequences in the same sample also yield this CDR3. The rearrangement uses TRBV2 and TRBJ2-7; D not certain. Germline V gene lookup returns CDR1 SNHLY and CDR2 FYNNEI. This CDR3 region has 11 residues. Trimming stripped 6 bases from V and 0 bases from J, with 3 bases between. The CDR3 region has the DNA TGTGCCAGCAGCCTCTCCTACGAGCAGTACTTC. The encoded protein is CASSLSYEQYF.

This clone was detected once. The chain links TRBV9 to TRBJ1-3, with D perhaps TRBD1 (6 bases). V dropped 1 base and J dropped 0 bases, with 17 bases sitting between them. CDR1 and CDR2 from the germline V gene are SGDLS and YYNGEE. The CDR3 spans 18 residues. CDR3 coding DNA: TGTGCCAGCAGCGTACTTGGGGGACACGGAAGCTCTGGAAACACCATATATTTT. It is translated as CASSVLGGHGSSGNTIYF.

The chain uses TRBV7-6 and TRBJ2-2, with D perhaps matching TRBD2 (5 bases). Trimming shortened V by 10 bases and J by 2 bases, and 26 bases separated the two germline ends. Germline V gene data show CDR1 as SGHVS and CDR2 as FNYEAQ. The CDR3 runs 18 residues. CDR3 sequence reads: CAIISREQVEFNTGELFF. The CDR3 coding sequence is TGTGCCATCATCTCGAGGGAGCAGGTCGAGTTTAACACCGGGGAGCTGTTTTTT.

The chain couples TRBV6-5 to TRBJ2-3; 8 bases fit TRBD2. CDR3 length: 14 residues. The V segment lost 7 bases and the J segment 2 bases; nucleotides outside the gene matches: 5. CDR1 MNHEY and CDR2 SVGAGI come from the germline V gene. In nucleotides, the CDR3 is TGTGCCAGCACCATCGGGGGGGACACAGATACGCAGTATTTT. Amino acid sequence: CASTIGGDTDTQYF.

This clone was seen just once. The V and J genes are TRBV3-1 (or the pseudogene TRBV3-2) and TRBJ2-5; 9 bases are shared with TRBD1. The V gene's germline CDR1 is LGHDT and CDR2 YNNKEL (reference sequence). Trimming cost V 4 bases and J 5 bases; bases outside gene matches: 8. This CDR3 comprises 15 residues. CDR3 sequence (DNA): TGTGCCAGCAGCCCCCGGACAGGGGAGGCGGAGACCCAGTACTTC. It translates to CASSPRTGEAETQYF.

J is TRBJ1-1 and V is TRBV7-2; D unclear. Trimming took off 3 bases at V and 6 bases at J, with 14 bases between the two ends. CDR3 length: 14 residues. Germline V gene sequence: CDR1 SGHTA, CDR2 FQGNSA. CDR3 DNA sequence: TGTGCCAGCAGCTTTTCGAGGGCGAGGGCTGAAGCTTTCTTT. Translation: CASSFSRARAEAFF.

The chain employs TRBV2 and TRBJ2-5; the match to TRBD2 covers 11 bases. CDR3 length: 15 residues. Germline trimming cut 5 bases from V and 5 bases from J; bases unmatched to any gene: 7. The germline gives CDR1 SNHLY, CDR2 FYNNEI. The CDR3 spells CASSRIAGGRETQYF. The CDR3, as DNA: TGTGCCAGCAGTCGAATAGCGGGGGGGCGGGAGACCCAGTACTTC.

This chain links TRBV19 with TRBJ2-7, with 10 bases lining up with TRBD1. This CDR3 has 15 residues. The V and J ends lost 3 bases and 1 base, in that order; junction bases with no gene match: 3. CDR1 is LNHDA, CDR2 SQIVND, per germline (reference sequence). The CDR3 region is CASSMPGQGSYEQYF. The CDR3 DNA is TGTGCCAGTAGTATGCCGGGACAGGGGTCCTACGAGCAGTACTTC.

V and J are TRBV29-1 and TRBJ1-4; 7 bases fit TRBD1. V gave up 6 bases and J gave up 5 bases; unmatched junction bases: 6. Germline V gives CDR1 SQVTM, CDR2 ANQGSEA. The CDR3 is 13 residues long. The CDR3 coding sequence is TGCAGCGTGAGGACAGGAGAGAATGAAAAACTGTTTTTT. This gives the protein CSVRTGENEKLFF.

This chain joins TRBV6-1 and TRBJ2-7; a weak D match, TRBD1 (5 bases). Germline assignment: CDR1 MNHNS and CDR2 SASEGT. The V gene lost 3 bases and the J gene lost 2 bases, with 11 bases spanning the gap. CDR3 length: 14 amino acids. The CDR3 coding sequence is TGTGCCAGCAGTGATGGTCAGGGCCCCTACGAGCAGTACTTC. Translation: CASSDGQGPYEQYF.

The chain links TRBV30 to TRBJ2-7, with D unclear. CDR1 and CDR2 from the germline V gene are GTSNPN and SVGIG (reference sequence). The CDR3 sequence is 12 residues long. Trimming left V 2 bases short and J 6 bases short, with 11 bases between. For the CDR3, the DNA is TGTGCCTGGAGTCGGCCAGGAAGCGAGCAGTACTTC. This encodes CAWSRPGSEQYF.

The J gene is TRBJ2-7, the V gene TRBV19, with a weak D call TRBD2 (6 bases). This CDR3 is built from 15 residues. V lost 5 bases, J lost 6 bases, and 20 bases lay in between. Germline V CDR1 and CDR2: LNHDA, SQIVND (reference sequence). CDR3 coding DNA: TGTGCCAGTAGTCCAGACGGGGGTCTCCCTACCGAGCAGTACTTC. Its translation is CASSPDGGLPTEQYF.

This chain links TRBV11-2 with TRBJ1-2; no definite D call. With 0 bases removed from V and 8 bases from J, the gap between germline ends came to 10 bases. Germline V lookup: CDR1 SGHAT, CDR2 FQNNGV. The CDR3 sequence is 13 residues long. CDR3 sequence (DNA): TGTGCCAGCAGCTTAGATCCGGGTTTCGGCTACACCTTC. It is translated as CASSLDPGFGYTF.

The chain combines TRBV7-2 with TRBJ1-4; 7 positions agree with TRBD1. This CDR3 spans 14 amino acids. The V gene's germline CDR1 is SGHTA and CDR2 FQGNSA. J gave up 6 bases and V 4 bases, and 5 bases lay outside the gene matches. CDR3 sequence: CASSSRQGDEKLFF. The CDR3 bases are TGTGCCAGCAGCTCTCGACAGGGTGATGAAAAACTGTTTTTT.

This sequence joins TRBV7-7 and TRBJ1-1; D is unresolved. The V gene's germline CDR1 is SSHAT and CDR2 FNYEAQ (reference sequence). This CDR3 comprises 14 residues. Trimming pared 1 base from V and 3 bases from J, leaving 9 bases between. CDR3 region: CASSLVAGDTEAFF. The CDR3 DNA follows: TGTGCCAGCAGCTTAGTGGCCGGGGACACTGAAGCTTTCTTT.

The V and J genes are TRBV7-2 and TRBJ1-2; tentatively, D is TRBD1 (5 bases). The CDR3 is 14 residues long. Per the germline V gene, CDR1 is SGHTA and CDR2 is FQGNSA. Trimming stripped 2 bases from V and 5 bases from J, with 12 bases between. This CDR3 is CASSLNQGAYGYTF. For the CDR3, the DNA is TGTGCCAGCAGCTTAAATCAGGGCGCTTATGGCTACACCTTC.

This chain links TRBV7-2 with TRBJ2-2; TRBD1 matches at 9 bases. The junction had 10 bases not matched to a gene; V was cut back by 1 base and J by 4 bases. The CDR3 runs to 18 residues. Germline-derived CDR1 and CDR2 are SGHTA and FQGNSA. This chain's CDR3 is CASSLEGAGQGSTGELFF. The CDR3 DNA reads as TGTGCCAGCAGCTTAGAAGGGGCAGGACAGGGGAGCACCGGGGAGCTGTTTTTT.

The chain links TRBV2 to TRBJ2-3; D is unresolved. Germline loops: CDR1 SNHLY, CDR2 FYNNEI. The CDR3 is 14 residues long. Trimming shortened V by 7 bases and J by 1 base, and 12 bases separated the two germline ends. CDR3 amino acids: CASNKLARTDTQYF. The CDR3 nucleotides read TGTGCCAGCAATAAGTTGGCCCGCACAGATACGCAGTATTTT.

This clone was recorded a few times. The chain recombines TRBV7-8 with TRBJ1-5, with 10 positions matching TRBD1. The J segment lost 7 bases and the V segment lost 5 bases, leaving 11 bases of the junction unmatched. The CDR3 spans 16 residues. Germline CDR1 SGHVS, CDR2 FQNEAQ. In nucleotides, the CDR3 is TGTGCCAGCAGCCCGGGGACAGGGGCCTCCTGGCAGCCCCAGCATTTT. Its protein product is CASSPGTGASWQPQHF.

Here the CDR3 reads CASSSDRSYGYTF. For the CDR3, the DNA is TGCGCCAGCAGCTCGGACAGGAGCTATGGCTACACCTTC. The rearrangement links TRBV5-1 to TRBJ1-2, with TRBD1 identical over 7 bases. The CDR3 length is 13 residues. V gave up 3 bases and J gave up 4 bases; unmatched junction bases: 3. Per germline, CDR1 SGHRS and CDR2 YFSETQ.

This rearrangement joins TRBV28 to TRBJ1-6; D not resolved. V was trimmed by 5 bases and J by 6 bases, leaving 5 bases between them. This CDR3 region has 12 residues. The V gene's germline CDR1 is MDHEN and CDR2 SYDVKM. This CDR3 reads CASSPFNSPLHF. The CDR3 DNA sequence: TGTGCCAGCAGTCCTTTTAATTCACCCCTCCACTTT.

This clone was detected once. The CDR3 nucleotides are TGTGCCACCCTCGGACAGGCTAACACTGAAGCTTTCTTT. Translated, it gives CATLGQANTEAFF. The V and J genes are TRBV6-5 and TRBJ1-1; 7 nucleotides line up with TRBD1. The CDR3 is 13 amino acids. Germline trimming cut 10 bases from V and 2 bases from J; bases unmatched to any gene: 7. Germline V gene lookup returns CDR1 MNHEY and CDR2 SVGAGI.

CDR3 sequence: CASSLEGNEVQPQHF. As DNA, the CDR3 is TGCGCCAGCAGCTTGGAGGGGAACGAGGTTCAGCCCCAGCATTTT. The chain couples TRBV5-1 to TRBJ1-5; weak D call: TRBD1 (5 bases). This CDR3 contains 15 residues. Germline CDR1 reads SGHRS; CDR2 reads YFSETQ. V lost 0 bases and J lost 6, with 13 bases in between.

The chain carries TRBV10-1 and TRBJ2-2; D is undetermined. CDR1 and CDR2 from the germline V gene are WNHNN and SYGVQD (reference sequence). The CDR3 spans 14 residues. Trimming took 4 bases from V and 2 from J, leaving 8 bases between them. DNA for the CDR3: TGCGCCAGCAGTGGAGCCGCAAACACCGGGGAGCTGTTTTTT. Amino acid sequence: CASSGAANTGELFF.

In its sample, this clone was seen once. The genes are TRBV18 and TRBJ1-4; TRBD1 aligns across 7 bases. This CDR3 comprises 16 residues. V gave up 1 base and J gave up 5 bases; unmatched junction bases: 7. The germline gives CDR1 KGHSH, CDR2 LQKENI. This CDR3 is CASSPREQGSNEKLFF. CDR3 nucleotide sequence: TGTGCCAGCTCACCACGAGAACAGGGGTCCAATGAAAAACTGTTTTTT. Variable domain in full (rest from reference TRBV18 and TRBJ1-4): NAGVMQNPRHLVRRRGQEARLRCSPMKGHSHVYWYRQLPEEGLKFMVYLQKENIIDESGMPKERFSAEFPKEGPSILRIQQVVRGDSAAYFCASSPREQGSNEKLFFGSGTQLSVL.

The chain joins TRBV10-1 to TRBJ2-5, with TRBD2 matching 11 bases. V gave up 4 bases and J gave up 5 bases; unmatched junction bases: 6. The CDR3 contains 15 residues. Germline loops: CDR1 WNHNN, CDR2 SYGVQD (reference sequence). The CDR3, as DNA: TGCGCCAGCAGTGCCCTAGCGGGGGGTCCGGAGACCCAGTACTTC. This encodes CASSALAGGPETQYF.